These T cell receptor beta chains were read from a single sample in a study of T-cell reconstitution after alpha-beta-depleted transplantation in children. Via MiXCR, TCRdb re-called the PCR reads, giving one row per CDR3 protein. The sample carries around 680,000 distinct CDR3 sequences, around a sixth recorded once. The sample consisted of PBMCs from the stem cell graft donor, taken from the stem cell graft. All receptors come from a human donor who donated a stem cell graft to a child with acute myeloid leukemia. The CDR3 runs from the conserved cysteine through the conserved F or W. The order of the fields is J gene, V gene, CDR3 protein.

j_call: TRBJ1-6
v_call: TRBV20-1
cdr3_aa: CSAPRGNSPLHF

j_call: TRBJ2-7
v_call: TRBV20-1
cdr3_aa: CSAREQPSYEQYF

j_call: TRBJ1-4
v_call: TRBV5-1
cdr3_aa: CASSLRREEKLFF

j_call: TRBJ2-5
v_call: TRBV20-1
cdr3_aa: CSARASGGFETQYF

j_call: TRBJ1-1
v_call: TRBV7-2
cdr3_aa: CASSLVIGKRVEAFF

j_call: TRBJ1-1
v_call: TRBV5-1
cdr3_aa: CASSRRTEQNTEAFF

j_call: TRBJ2-5
v_call: TRBV6-2/TRBV6-3
cdr3_aa: CASSTLETQYF

j_call: TRBJ1-6
v_call: TRBV4-3
cdr3_aa: CASSQDGQGKNSPLHF

j_call: TRBJ2-5
v_call: TRBV5-1
cdr3_aa: CASSRGSGGGSQETQYF

j_call: TRBJ2-2
v_call: TRBV20-1
cdr3_aa: CSAGGQGAVSGELFF

j_call: TRBJ1-1
v_call: TRBV7-2
cdr3_aa: CASSLDWQNTEAFF

j_call: TRBJ1-2
v_call: TRBV5-6
cdr3_aa: CASSFAQAAYGYTF

j_call: TRBJ2-7
v_call: TRBV7-9
cdr3_aa: CANSTRDAPAEQYF

j_call: TRBJ1-6
v_call: TRBV20-1
cdr3_aa: CSARAGGLTSNSPLHF

j_call: TRBJ1-1
v_call: TRBV27
cdr3_aa: CASSRGDRETEAFF

j_call: TRBJ2-7
v_call: TRBV20-1
cdr3_aa: CSASQLAGGSYEQYF

j_call: TRBJ2-1
v_call: TRBV5-6
cdr3_aa: CASSSWGAGYNEQFF

j_call: TRBJ2-7
v_call: TRBV5-6
cdr3_aa: CASSLTDKSYEQYF

j_call: TRBJ2-2
v_call: TRBV20-1
cdr3_aa: CSARDRNRGNTGELFF

j_call: TRBJ1-6
v_call: TRBV20-1
cdr3_aa: CSARGASSGNSPLHF

j_call: TRBJ2-5
v_call: TRBV29-1
cdr3_aa: CSVGGVLSGEETQYF

j_call: TRBJ2-3
v_call: TRBV9
cdr3_aa: CASSRDRARDTQYF

j_call: TRBJ2-1
v_call: TRBV5-1
cdr3_aa: CASSPTSGANVYNEQFF

j_call: TRBJ2-1
v_call: TRBV6-1
cdr3_aa: CASSDRGFEQFF